This T cell receptor beta chain was documented in a study of blood T cell repertoires in COVID-19. About the study: Sources were T cells, B-cell-depleted T cells, or PBMCs; the material itself was cDNA or gDNA.

Germline V CDR1 and CDR2: SGHDT, YYEEEE. The V end was cut by 0 bases, the J end by 4 bases, with 16 bases between. This CDR3 is built from 17 residues. The table came from immunoSEQ multiplex PCR; TCRdb's copy has only in-frame clones and leaves some out. The table has 130,000 to 150,000 clones, 75% to 85% seen once. This chain connects TRBV5-6 to TRBJ2-2; D remains ambiguous. This TCR came from a man aged 55 to 70 with active or convalescent COVID-19. Sequenced sample: peripheral blood. CDR3 residues: CASSLEPPSEATGELFF. DNA for the CDR3: TGTGCCAGCAGCTTGGAGCCCCCGAGCGAAGCCACCGGGGAGCTGTTTTTT. The complete variable domain, with remaining parts taken from reference TRBV5-6 and TRBJ2-2, reads DAGVTQSPTHLIKTRGQQVTLRCSPKSGHDTVSWYQQALGQGPQFIFQYYEEEERQRGNFPDRFSGHQFPNYSSELNVNALLLGDSALYLCASSLEPPSEATGELFFGEGSRLTVL.